This is a list of T cell receptor beta chains from one sample in a study of blood T cell repertoires in COVID-19. Some clones are missing from TCRdb's copy, which holds only in-frame ones; the method was immunoSEQ multiplex PCR. The sample has 160,000 or so clones, roughly 80% seen once. The specimen was peripheral blood. The receptor source for this set is a woman of 80 years or more with acute or convalescent COVID-19. Both conserved end residues are part of each CDR3. The D gene is left open where the match is weak. Size is omitted from some rows. Given values are once, few, many or a class for expanded clones.

D gene	V gene	J gene	clone size	CDR3 DNA	CDR3 protein
.	TRBV18	TRBJ1-5	.	TGTGCCAGCTCACAGGGGGAGGGGGATCAGCCCCAGCATTTT	CASSQGEGDQPQHF
.	TRBV6-5	TRBJ1-5	.	TGTGCCAGCAGTATCTCCGGGACACGGAATCAGCCCCAGCATTTT	CASSISGTRNQPQHF
TRBD1	TRBV7-6	TRBJ2-7	.	TGTGCCAGCAGCGCGCAGGGACAGGCTTCTAAAAACTCGTACGAGCAGTACTTC	CASSAQGQASKNSYEQYF
.	TRBV2	TRBJ1-1	few	TGTGCCAGCAGTGTAGAAGAGAACACTGAAGCTTTCTTT	CASSVEENTEAFF
.	TRBV7-8	TRBJ2-5	once	TGTGCCAGCAGCTTAATCCCCGGAGCCCAGGGAGAGACCCAGTACTTC	CASSLIPGAQGETQYF
.	TRBV13	TRBJ1-5	.	TGTGCCAGCAGCGCGGGGGGAAATCAGCCCCAGCATTTT	CASSAGGNQPQHF
TRBD1	TRBV4-1	TRBJ1-2	.	TGCGCCAGCAGCCAAGGACAGGGGACCAACTATGGCTACACCTTC	CASSQGQGTNYGYTF
TRBD1	TRBV30	TRBJ1-1	.	TGTGCCTGGAGTCCTCTCCCGGGACAGGGAATGAACACTGAAGCTTTCTTT	CAWSPLPGQGMNTEAFF
TRBD1	TRBV13	TRBJ1-3	.	TGTGCCAGCAGCTCCACAGGGGTCCGTGGAAACACCATATATTTT	CASSSTGVRGNTIYF
TRBD2	TRBV3-1/TRBV3-2	TRBJ2-7	once	TGTGCCAGCAGCCAAGACGCTAGCGGGAACTCCTACGAGCAGTACTTC	CASSQDASGNSYEQYF
TRBD2	TRBV19	TRBJ2-1	.	TGTGCCAGTACCCTAGGGGAGGGTCGATACAATGAGCAGTTCTTC	CASTLGEGRYNEQFF
.	TRBV18	TRBJ2-7	.	TGTGCCAGCTCACCAGGTCAGGGGAGAGGCGAGCAGTACTTC	CASSPGQGRGEQYF
.	TRBV5-4	TRBJ1-1	.	TGTGCCAGCAGCTTGGGCAACAGCTTGATGAACACTGAAGCTTTCTTT	CASSLGNSLMNTEAFF
TRBD1	TRBV7-2	TRBJ1-3	.	TGTGCCAGCAGCGTCGGGACAGGGGGCCAAAACACCATATATTTT	CASSVGTGGQNTIYF
TRBD1	TRBV19	TRBJ2-7	.	TGTGCCAGTAGTCCTCAACAGGGGTACGAGCAGTACTTC	CASSPQQGYEQYF
.	TRBV6-6	TRBJ2-2	.	TGTGCCAGCACTCGGGCTCAAACCGGGGAGCTGTTTTTT	CASTRAQTGELFF
TRBD1	TRBV7-8	TRBJ1-6	.	TGTGCCAGCAGCTGGAACAGGGGTGATTCACCCCTCCACTTT	CASSWNRGDSPLHF
TRBD2	TRBV11-3	TRBJ2-1	.	TGTGCCAGCAGCCGAGGGGGACTAGCGGATTACAATGAGCAGTTCTTC	CASSRGGLADYNEQFF
.	TRBV7-9	TRBJ1-2	.	TGTGCCAGCAGCTTAAACTTCAACGCAGGTGGCTACACCTTC	CASSLNFNAGGYTF
TRBD2	TRBV28	TRBJ2-7	.	TGTGCCAGCAGTTTATCCTTGGGGGGGAACTACGAGCAGTACTTC	CASSLSLGGNYEQYF
.	TRBV18	TRBJ1-1	few	TGTGCCAGCTCACCAATAGCGGGTGCGAACACTGAAGCTTTCTTT	CASSPIAGANTEAFF
TRBD2	TRBV27	TRBJ2-7	.	TGTGCCAGCAGTCTGTCAGGGACTAGCGGGCTCTACGAGCAGTACTTC	CASSLSGTSGLYEQYF
.	TRBV27	TRBJ1-1	.	TGTGCCAGCAAAAAGGGGGACACTGAAGCTTTCTTT	CASKKGDTEAFF
TRBD1	TRBV5-1	TRBJ1-2	.	TGCGCCAGCAGTCCGGGACAGGGCCATGGCTACACCTTC	CASSPGQGHGYTF
TRBD1	TRBV10-3	TRBJ2-7	.	TGTGCCATCAGCCCGGGACAGCGGACCTACGAGCAGTACTTC	CAISPGQRTYEQYF